This entry describes one T cell receptor (beta chain). Its antigen is as yet unknown. These data belong to a study of shared clonotypes between healthy human individuals. Study-wide results and caveats: Clonotype sharing across donors was expected to vary with sequencing depth. Naive CD4 clonotype sharing across four donors was around 5%.

The CD4+ fraction was divided into a CD45RA+ naive subset and a CD45RA-negative memory subset. Per the original methods: ImmunoSEQ supplied junction-only sequences lacking quality scores, so filtering was different. The assay was immunoSEQ multiplex PCR, and TCRdb's table has in-frame clones only and misses some. V and J calls and clone size are copied from that table; D and trimming were computed from the DNA. The top ten clones hold around 10% of a sample with some 350,000 clones, around 74% of them seen once. Germline V gene sequence: CDR1 SQVTM, CDR2 ANQGSEA. V dropped 4 bases and J dropped 3 bases, with 16 bases sitting between them. This CDR3 has 14 amino acids.

This chain links TRBV29-1 with TRBJ2-7; possibly TRBD1 or TRBD2 for D (5 bases each). The sequence derives from a man aged 30-40 years in good health. Input material: memory CD4+ T cells sorted from blood. Subset: CD45RA-negative fraction. The chain's CDR3 is CSVGRGTALYEQYF. As DNA, the CDR3 is TGCAGCGTTGGACGAGGGACGGCCCTCTACGAGCAGTACTTC.